These T cell receptor beta chains were read from a single sample in a study of CD8 T cells in ankylosing spondylitis. Each CDR3 protein gets one entry after TCRdb re-called the 5' RACE reads with MiXCR. The sample includes some 250,000 distinct CDR3 sequences, roughly 10% seen only once; the top ten take about 6.8%. What was sequenced was blood, either unsorted or a sorted T cell fraction (not recorded which). The origin of the receptors is a male donor with ankylosing spondylitis or in good health (not recorded which). CDR3s include the opening cysteine and the closing phenylalanine or tryptophan. D genes are given only for firm matches. Where a row states a size, it is once, few, many or the class of an expanded clone; other rows omit it.

clone size	V gene	J gene	D gene	CDR3 protein	CDR3 DNA
-	TRBV20-1	TRBJ2-2	TRBD2	CSARTSGRGTGELFF	TGCAGTGCTAGAACTAGCGGGAGAGGTACCGGGGAGCTGTTTTTT
few	TRBV15	TRBJ1-5	TRBD1	CATGTGVSNQPQHF	TGTGCCACCGGGACAGGGGTTAGCAATCAGCCCCAGCATTTT
many	TRBV4-1	TRBJ2-7	TRBD2	CASSQGLAEYYEQYF	TGCGCCAGCAGCCAGGGACTAGCGGAATATTACGAGCAGTACTTC
many	TRBV7-9	TRBJ1-2	-	CASSLAGTPYGYTF	TGTGCCAGCAGCTTAGCAGGGACACCCTATGGCTACACCTTC
few	TRBV28	TRBJ1-1	-	CASSPKSWAGTEAFF	TGTGCCAGCAGTCCGAAAAGTTGGGCGGGCACTGAAGCTTTCTTT
many	TRBV5-1	TRBJ2-7	TRBD2	CASSLGLAGVSSYEQYF	TGCGCCAGCAGCTTGGGACTAGCGGGGGTCAGCTCCTACGAGCAGTACTTC
many	TRBV7-8	TRBJ2-3	-	CASTKETSTDTQYF	TGTGCCAGCACGAAAGAGACTAGCACAGATACGCAGTATTTT
-	TRBV7-2	TRBJ2-3	TRBD2	CASSFTSGVLDTQYF	TGTGCCAGCAGCTTTACTAGCGGGGTCCTGGATACGCAGTATTTT
many	TRBV24-1	TRBJ2-2	TRBD1	CATSDSRDRVAGELFF	TGTGCCACCAGTGATTCTAGGGACAGGGTGGCCGGGGAGCTGTTTTTT
few	TRBV12-3/TRBV12-4	TRBJ2-7	-	CASSSGPGEQYF	TGTGCCAGCAGTTCAGGGCCGGGCGAGCAGTACTTC
many	TRBV5-1	TRBJ2-7	TRBD1	CASSTQGATYEQYF	TGCGCCAGCAGCACGCAGGGGGCCACCTACGAGCAGTACTTC
-	TRBV28	TRBJ2-5	-	CASSLSGRRETQYF	TGTGCCAGCAGCCTATCGGGACGACGAGAGACCCAGTACTTC
-	TRBV11-3	TRBJ2-2	TRBD2	CASSGNTAGPTGELFF	TGTGCCAGCAGCGGAAATACAGCGGGACCTACCGGGGAGCTGTTTTTT
few	TRBV7-3	TRBJ1-1	-	CASSFRTGKTEAFF	TGTGCCAGCAGCTTTCGGACCGGAAAAACGGAAGCTTTCTTT
-	TRBV10-3	TRBJ2-2	TRBD2	CASLAGGQNTGELFF	TGTGCCTCACTAGCGGGGGGGCAGAACACCGGGGAGCTGTTTTTT
many	TRBV12-3/TRBV12-4	TRBJ1-6	-	CASSLSQGYNTLHF	TGTGCCAGCAGTTTGTCACAGGGCTATAACACCCTCCACTTT
-	TRBV6-2/TRBV6-3	TRBJ1-5	-	CASTREAPQPQHF	TGTGCCAGCACTAGAGAAGCCCCTCAGCCCCAGCATTTT
many	TRBV6-4	TRBJ2-1	TRBD2	CASSVVASGVLNEQFF	TGTGCCAGCAGTGTAGTGGCTAGCGGCGTATTGAATGAGCAGTTCTTC
-	TRBV12-2	TRBJ1-5	-	CASPQPIRVGSNQPQHF	TGTGCAAGTCCCCAACCTATAAGGGTGGGGAGCAATCAGCCCCAGCATTTT
few	TRBV5-1	TRBJ2-3	TRBD1	CASSYSGQGGDTQYF	TGCGCCAGCAGCTATTCGGGACAGGGCGGCGATACGCAGTATTTT
few	TRBV29-1	TRBJ2-7	-	CSVESPSAYEQYF	TGCAGCGTTGAATCCCCTAGCGCCTACGAGCAGTACTTC
-	TRBV2	TRBJ2-5	TRBD2	CASSEGGGQETQYF	TGTGCCAGCAGTGAGGGGGGGGGGCAAGAGACCCAGTACTTC
-	TRBV7-6	TRBJ1-1	TRBD1	CASRRDSNTEAFF	TGTGCCAGCAGGCGGGACAGTAACACTGAAGCTTTCTTT
many	TRBV25-1	TRBJ2-7	-	CASSETAGNMEQYF	TGTGCCAGCAGTGAAACGGCAGGTAATATGGAGCAGTACTTC
-	TRBV14	TRBJ2-3	-	CASSPLWGAQSTDTQYF	TGTGCCAGCAGCCCTCTCTGGGGGGCGCAAAGCACAGATACGCAGTATTTT
many	TRBV20-1	TRBJ1-1	-	CSARDYKDSPLTEAFF	TGCAGTGCTAGAGATTATAAGGACTCGCCCCTTACTGAAGCTTTCTTT
once	TRBV18	TRBJ2-2	-	CASSPNTAPGSGELFF	TGTGCCAGCTCACCGAATACGGCCCCGGGCTCCGGGGAGCTGTTTTTT
few	TRBV20-1	TRBJ2-3	-	CSATLWGAGSDTQYF	TGCAGTGCCACCCTGTGGGGAGCCGGCTCAGATACGCAGTATTTT
many	TRBV20-1	TRBJ2-7	TRBD2	CSARDVSRPLAEFSYEQYF	TGCAGTGCTAGAGATGTGTCCCGCCCTCTAGCGGAATTCTCCTACGAGCAGTACTTC